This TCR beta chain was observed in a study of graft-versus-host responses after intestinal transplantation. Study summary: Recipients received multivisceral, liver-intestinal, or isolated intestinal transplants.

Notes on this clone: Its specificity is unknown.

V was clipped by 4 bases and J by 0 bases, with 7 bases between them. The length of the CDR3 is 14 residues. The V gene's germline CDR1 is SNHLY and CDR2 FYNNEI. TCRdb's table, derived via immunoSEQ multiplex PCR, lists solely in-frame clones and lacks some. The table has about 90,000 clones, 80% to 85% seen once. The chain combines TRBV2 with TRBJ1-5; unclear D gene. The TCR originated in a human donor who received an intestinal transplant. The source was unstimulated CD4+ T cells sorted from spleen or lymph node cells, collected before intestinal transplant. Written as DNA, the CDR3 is TGTGCCAGCAGTGGGGCAACTAGCAATCAGCCCCAGCATTTT. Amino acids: CASSGATSNQPQHF.